The 8 T cell receptor beta chains listed next were all sequenced from one sample in a study of CD8 T cells in Susac syndrome. A quantity of roughly 0.5 to 1 ug RNA underwent reverse transcription using random hexamers. TCRdb recomputed calls from the immunoSEQ multiplex PCR reads with MiXCR, one row per CDR3 protein. The sample consists of over 300,000 distinct CDR3 sequences, roughly nine tenths of them appearing once. The sample was CD4+ T cells from PBMCs. Receptors were obtained from a human donor with multiple sclerosis.

This chain connects TRBV12-3 or TRBV12-4 to TRBJ1-1; possible D gene TRBD1, 6 bases. V lost 6 bases and J 11 bases, leaving 19 bases between the germline ends. The CDR3 sequence is 13 residues long. The CDR3 is CASSPLNTGRAFF. The CDR3 nucleotides are TGTGCCAGCAGCCCACTCAATACAGGGCGGGCTTTCTTT.

The genes are TRBV5-1 and TRBJ1-1; D is possibly TRBD1 (6 bases). The CDR3 spans 15 residues. Germline CDR1 is SGHRS and CDR2 is YFSETQ. V lost 0 bases, J lost 4 bases, and 13 bases lay in between. The DNA of the CDR3 is TGCGCCAGCAGCTTGGGCTCAGGGGAGATCACTGAAGCTTTCTTT. Its translation is CASSLGSGEITEAFF. Looking up the rest from reference TRBV5-1 and TRBJ1-1 gives the full variable domain: KAGVTQTPRYLIKTRGQQVTLSCSPISGHRSVSWYQQTPGQGLQFLFEYFSETQRNKGNFPGRFSGRQFSNSRSEMNVSTLELGDSALYLCASSLGSGEITEAFFGQGTRLTVV.

The rearrangement links TRBV10-3 to TRBJ2-6; possible D gene TRBD1, 6 bases. V was cut by 2 bases and J by 4 bases, with 12 bases left in between. This CDR3 region has 16 residues. Germline-derived CDR1 and CDR2 are ENHRY and SYGVKD. Written as DNA, the CDR3 is TGTGCCATCAGTGAGACTAGGACAGCCGGGGCCAACGTCCTGACTTTC. Protein sequence: CAISETRTAGANVLTF.

The rearrangement joins TRBV7-9 to TRBJ2-7; 8 nucleotides line up with TRBD1. Germline assignment: CDR1 SEHNR and CDR2 FQNEAQ (reference sequence). The CDR3 length is 16 residues. V shed 5 bases, J shed 1 base, and the junction held 10 bases outside the gene matches. The chain's CDR3 is CASSPMTGAISYEQYF. DNA for the CDR3: TGTGCCAGCAGCCCTATGACAGGGGCCATATCCTACGAGCAGTACTTC.

The gene calls are TRBV5-6 and TRBJ1-6; D is uncertain. The germline CDR1 and CDR2 sequences are SGHDT and YYEEEE. CDR3 length: 15 residues. Trimming stripped 1 base from V and 9 bases from J, with 14 bases between. The CDR3 protein is CASSLRSSTTSPLHF. DNA for the CDR3: TGTGCCAGCAGCTTGCGCAGCTCTACGACTTCACCCCTCCACTTT.

The chain carries TRBV19 and TRBJ1-4; tentatively, D is TRBD1 (5 bases). Per germline, CDR1 LNHDA and CDR2 SQIVND (reference sequence). The CDR3 consists of 14 residues. Trimming stripped 3 bases from V and 5 bases from J, with 10 bases between. In nucleotides, the CDR3 is TGTGCCAGTAGTATGCAGGGTGGAAATGAAAAACTGTTTTTT. Its translation: CASSMQGGNEKLFF.

The chain has TRBV10-3 and TRBJ1-1; D is perhaps TRBD1 (5 bases). CDR3 length equals 14 residues. V gave up 7 bases and J gave up 1 base, with 13 bases separating them. CDR1 is ENHRY and CDR2 is SYGVKD in the germline V gene. CDR3: CAIKGAFGNTEAFF. CDR3 nucleotides: TGTGCCATCAAAGGGGCCTTTGGGAACACTGAAGCTTTCTTT.

The V call is TRBV5-1, the J call TRBJ1-1, with D unclear. Germline values: CDR1 SGHRS, CDR2 YFSETQ. The CDR3 extends over 14 amino acids. With 0 bases removed from V and 2 bases from J, the gap between germline ends came to 8 bases. The CDR3 DNA is TGCGCCAGCAGCTTGGATGCCGGTAACACTGAAGCTTTCTTT. This gives the protein CASSLDAGNTEAFF.